The 9 T cell receptor beta chains presented below share a single source sample, sequenced in a study of T cell clonality in common variable immunodeficiency. Study findings and constraints: In common variable immunodeficiency, TCR beta chains reportedly carried fewer deletions and N-nucleotide insertions.

The table came from immunoSEQ multiplex PCR; TCRdb's copy has only in-frame clones and leaves some out. The sample has about 25,000 clones, none seen only once. Their specific antigens are unknown. The specimen was peripheral blood mononuclear cells. These receptors were obtained from a human donor with common variable immunodeficiency.

This clone was counted many times. The CDR3 extends 3 residues past the end of the read, so its final part is completed from the germline J gene. V gene TRBV18 combines with J gene TRBJ2-1; the match to TRBD1 covers 11 bases. The trim removed 3 bases at V and 7 bases at J, leaving 11 bases unmatched. The CDR3 contains 17 residues. Germline assignment: CDR1 KGHSH and CDR2 LQKENI. Here the CDR3 reads CASSPRWDRGSENEQFF. The covered CDR3 bases are TGTGCCAGCTCACCGAGGTGGGACAGGGGGTCGGAGAATGAG.

This clone was seen a few times. Sequencing ends 3 residues short of the CDR3 end; the germline J gene provides the rest. The V gene is TRBV2, the J gene TRBJ2-7, with 7 bases lining up with TRBD1. The germline V gene has CDR1 SNHLY and CDR2 FYNNEI. Losses at the gene ends were 8 bases for V and 3 bases for J; bases not matched to a gene: 7. There are 13 residues in the CDR3. CDR3 in amino acids: CASRQGEYYEQYF. The CDR3 bases that were read are TGTGCCAGCCGACAGGGAGAGTACTACGAG.

This clone was seen a handful of times. CDR3 sequence: CASRISGSYEQYF. The DNA read from the CDR3 is TGTGCCAGCAGAATTAGCGGGAGTTACGAG. The chain has TRBV2 and TRBJ2-7, with TRBD2 identical over 9 bases. The read is 3 residues too short to cover the CDR3 end, so that end is filled in from the germline J gene. Trimming at V came to 6 bases and at J to 4 bases, leaving 4 bases not matched to a gene. Per germline, CDR1 SNHLY and CDR2 FYNNEI. This CDR3 is built from 13 residues.

This clone has a handful of counts. The read ends 3 residues shy of where the CDR3 ends; the end is completed using the germline J gene. The chain has TRBV10-3 and TRBJ2-7; 12 bases map to TRBD1. Germline V CDR1 and CDR2: ENHRY, SYGVKD. The V gene end was trimmed by 3 bases and the J gene end by 4 bases; junction bases not matched to a gene: 7. The CDR3 length is 16 residues. The CDR3 loop reads CAISDRGDRGRYEQYF. CDR3 DNA, as far as it was read: TGTGCCATCAGTGACCGGGGGGACAGGGGGCGTTACGAG.

About this clone: The CDR3 end falls 3 residues outside the read, so it is completed with the germline J gene. The chain joins TRBV6-1 to TRBJ1-1; D unresolved. The germline V and J ends were trimmed by 7 bases and 1 base, with 7 bases remaining between them. There are 12 residues in the CDR3. The V gene's germline CDR1 is MNHNS and CDR2 SASEGT. The DNA read from the CDR3 is TGTGCCAGCAATGAGGCGAACACTGAA. This encodes CASNEANTE. The complete CDR3 sequence is CASNEANTEAFF.

Details on this clone: The sequenced fragment ends 3 residues before the CDR3 boundary, so the rest is inferred from the germline J gene. The chain uses TRBV19 and TRBJ2-3, with a weak D call TRBD2 (6 bases). The CDR3 has 15 amino acids. Germline V gene lookup returns CDR1 LNHDA and CDR2 SQIVND (reference sequence). CDR3 DNA, as far as it was read: TGTGCCAGTAGTATAGATTCGGGGCCCGGGACTTCG. Amino acids: CASSIDSGPGTS. The full CDR3 protein reads CASSIDSGPGTSQYF.

This clone was detected many times. The CDR3 end falls 3 residues outside the read, so it is completed with the germline J gene. The same CDR3 also results from other DNA sequences found in this sample. The chain has TRBV7-9 and TRBJ1-5; a possible D gene is TRBD1 (5 bases). Germline V CDR1 and CDR2: SEHNR, FQNEAQ (reference sequence). The CDR3 spans 14 residues. V gave up 3 bases and J gave up 2 bases, with 8 bases separating them. CDR3 bases read: TGTGCCAGCAGCTTCACAGGCGGCAATCAGCCC. It translates to CASSFTGGNQP. The complete CDR3 sequence is CASSFTGGNQPQHF.

A note on this clone: The read comes to an end 3 residues before the CDR3 does, leaving the germline J gene to fill in the end. This chain joins TRBV19 and TRBJ2-1; D is uncertain. The CDR3 consists of 12 residues. Germline loops: CDR1 LNHDA, CDR2 SQIVND (reference sequence). Trimming pared 3 bases from V and 6 bases from J, leaving 6 bases between. The CDR3 loop is CASSIKPNEQFF. The covered CDR3 bases are TGTGCCAGTAGTATCAAGCCCAATGAG. The entire variable domain, with the rest obtained from reference TRBV19 and TRBJ2-1, is as follows: DGGITQSPKYLFRKEGQNVTLSCEQNLNHDAMYWYRQDPGQGLRLIYYSQIVNDFQKGDIAEGYSVSREKKESFPLTVTSAQKNPTAFYLCASSIKPNEQFFGPGTRLTVL.

By share, this clone ranks as medium-sized. The read comes to an end 3 residues before the CDR3 does, leaving the germline J gene to fill in the end. The V and J genes are TRBV5-1 and TRBJ2-7, with D hard to call. This CDR3 spans 12 amino acids. Trimming pared 3 bases from V and 1 base from J, leaving 5 bases between. The germline gives CDR1 SGHRS, CDR2 YFSETQ. The chain's CDR3 is CASSSPSYEQYF. CDR3 bases read: TGCGCCAGCAGCTCCCCGTCCTACGAG.